One and the same sample provided the 14 T cell receptor beta chains below, sequenced in a study of blood T cell repertoires in COVID-19. Profiled with immunoSEQ multiplex PCR; TCRdb holds only in-frame clones, not every one. The repertoire has fewer than 200,000 clones, about 85% of them found once; the top ten carry 0.8% to 1.2%. Sequencing input: peripheral blood. These receptor sequences come from a man in his forties or fifties with acute or convalescent COVID-19.

The V and J genes are TRBV11-1 and TRBJ2-5; no firm D call. The CDR3 covers 16 residues. V gave up 0 bases and J gave up 0 bases, with 11 bases separating them. The germline gives CDR1 SGHAT, CDR2 FQDESV (reference sequence). CDR3 region: CASSLARTVYQETQYF. Written as DNA, the CDR3 is TGTGCCAGCAGCTTAGCGCGAACAGTGTACCAAGAGACCCAGTACTTC.

J is TRBJ2-1 and V is TRBV4-1; maybe TRBD2 (6 bases). This CDR3 has 13 amino acids. The V and J ends lost 3 bases and 6 bases respectively, with 9 bases between them. Germline V CDR1 and CDR2: MGHRA, YSYEKL. CDR3 DNA: TGCGCCAGCAGCCAGGGGGGTAGCAATGAGCAGTTCTTC. It yields the protein CASSQGGSNEQFF.

V and J are TRBV2 and TRBJ2-7; D may be TRBD1 (6 bases). The CDR3 runs 12 residues. The V end was cut by 6 bases, the J end by 5 bases, with 11 bases between. From germline, CDR1 is SNHLY and CDR2 FYNNEI. The CDR3 region has the DNA TGTGCCAGCAGAAATACAGGGAACGAGCAGTACTTC. Its protein product is CASRNTGNEQYF.

V and J are TRBV3-1 (or the pseudogene TRBV3-2) and TRBJ2-5; D is possibly TRBD2 (5 bases). V dropped 1 base and J dropped 5 bases, with 8 bases sitting between them. Germline CDR1 and CDR2: LGHDT and YNNKEL (reference sequence). There are 13 residues in the CDR3. CDR3 bases: TGTGCCAGCAGCCAAGTGCGAGGGGAGACCCAGTACTTC. This sequence encodes CASSQVRGETQYF.

V gene TRBV28 combines with J gene TRBJ1-4; perhaps TRBD1 as D (6 bases). Germline CDR1 reads MDHEN; CDR2 reads SYDVKM. This CDR3 is built from 18 residues. Trimming removed 3 bases at V and 5 bases at J, with 22 bases between. CDR3 DNA: TGTGCCAGCAGTTTGAGTTTGGGGTCAGGGGAGGGAAATGAAAAACTGTTTTTT. This sequence encodes CASSLSLGSGEGNEKLFF. The full variable domain, in which reference TRBV28 and TRBJ1-4 provide the parts outside the CDR3, is DVKVTQSSRYLVKRTGEKVFLECVQDMDHENMFWYRQDPGLGLRLIYFSYDVKMKEKGDIPEGYSVSREKKERFSLILESASTNQTSMYLCASSLSLGSGEGNEKLFFGSGTQLSVL.

The V and J genes are TRBV3-1 (or the pseudogene TRBV3-2) and TRBJ1-1; tentative D call: TRBD1 (6 bases). The CDR3 spans 15 residues. Germline assignment: CDR1 LGHDT and CDR2 YNNKEL (reference sequence). The V end was cut by 4 bases, the J end by 3 bases, with 15 bases between. Here the CDR3 DNA reads TGTGCCAGCAGCCCGGCGGTTGGGGGCGACACTGAAGCTTTCTTT. Translating it yields CASSPAVGGDTEAFF.

The rearrangement joins TRBV30 to TRBJ2-2, with TRBD2 matching 9 bases. Germline lookup yields CDR1 GTSNPN and CDR2 SVGIG (reference sequence). This CDR3 comprises 14 residues. The CDR3 sequence is CAAPPRGGVGELFF. The CDR3 DNA reads as TGTGCAGCCCCCCCGCGGGGGGGAGTAGGGGAGCTGTTTTTT. The variable domain in full, with the rest retrieved from reference TRBV30 and TRBJ2-2, is SQTIHQWPATLVQPVGSPLSLECTVEGTSNPNLYWYRQAAGRGLQLLFYSVGIGQISSEVPQNLSASRPQDRQFILSSKKLLLSDSGFYLCAAPPRGGVGELFFGEGSRLTVL.

This chain links TRBV7-6 with TRBJ2-7; D may be TRBD2 (5 bases). Per the germline V gene, CDR1 is SGHVS and CDR2 is FNYEAQ. The CDR3 has 14 residues. V lost 10 bases, J lost 0 bases, and 16 bases lay in between. The CDR3 DNA reads TGTGCCACCAAGCGGCAGGCTAACTCCTACGAGCAGTACTTC. It is translated as CATKRQANSYEQYF. Full variable domain (remainder filled in from reference TRBV7-6 and TRBJ2-7): GAGVSQSPRYKVTKRGQDVALRCDPISGHVSLYWYRQALGQGPEFLTYFNYEAQQDKSGLPNDRFSAERPEGSISTLTIQRTEQRDSAMYRCATKRQANSYEQYFGPGTRLTVT.

J is TRBJ2-3 and V is TRBV27, with 9 bases aligning to TRBD2. The CDR3 has 22 amino acids. The germline V gene encodes CDR1 MNHEY and CDR2 SMNVEV (reference sequence). The trim removed 5 bases at V and 4 bases at J, leaving 28 bases unmatched. CDR3 protein: CASSRLLSRGGGGHCQADTQYF. The CDR3 bases are TGTGCCAGCAGTCGCTTATTATCGAGGGGCGGGGGGGGACATTGTCAGGCAGATACGCAGTATTTT.

J is TRBJ2-5 and V is TRBV7-8, with D possibly being TRBD2 (5 bases). The length of the CDR3 is 15 residues. V lost 0 bases and J 7 bases, leaving 15 bases between the germline ends. The germline V gene encodes CDR1 SGHVS and CDR2 FQNEAQ. CDR3 region: CASSLAGGSVGTQYF. In nucleotides, the CDR3 is TGTGCCAGCAGCTTAGCCGGAGGATCAGTAGGGACCCAGTACTTC.

The chain has TRBV5-6 and TRBJ1-6, with D unclear. This CDR3 region has 17 residues. In germline, CDR1 is SGHDT, CDR2 YYEEEE. Trimming took 0 bases from V and 0 from J, leaving 10 bases between them. The CDR3 DNA reads TGTGCCAGCAGCTTGGGTACTGGGAGCTCCTATAATTCACCCCTCCACTTT. This encodes CASSLGTGSSYNSPLHF.

This sequence joins TRBV6-5 and TRBJ1-2, with 8 bases lining up with TRBD1. There are 15 residues in the CDR3. The V gene end was trimmed by 7 bases and the J gene end by 3 bases; junction bases not matched to a gene: 10. Germline CDR1 is MNHEY and CDR2 is SVGAGI. The DNA for the CDR3 is TGTGCCAGCAAAACCCACACAGGGGGTGACTATGGCTACACCTTC. Translated, it gives CASKTHTGGDYGYTF.

This chain uses TRBV15 with TRBJ1-5; TRBD1 matches 9 bases. Trimming removed 6 bases from V and 6 bases from J; junction bases left unmatched: 6. The CDR3 is made up of 14 amino acids. CDR1 and CDR2 from the germline V gene are LNHNV and YYDKDF (reference sequence). The CDR3, as DNA: TGTGCCACCAGTAAGGGACAGGGCACTCAGCCCCAGCATTTT. Translating gives CATSKGQGTQPQHF. Drawing the rest from reference TRBV15 and TRBJ1-5, the complete variable domain is DAMVIQNPRYQVTQFGKPVTLSCSQTLNHNVMYWYQQKSSQAPKLLFHYYDKDFNNEADTPDNFQSRRPNTSFCFLDIRSPGLGDTAMYLCATSKGQGTQPQHFGDGTRLSIL.

The chain links TRBV5-6 to TRBJ2-2, with D possibly being TRBD2 (6 bases). This CDR3 region has 17 residues. From germline, CDR1 is SGHDT and CDR2 YYEEEE. Trimming took off 4 bases at V and 2 bases at J, with 18 bases between the two ends. The CDR3 here is CASSRRTERVNTGELFF. In nucleotides, the CDR3 is TGTGCCAGCAGCCGGAGGACTGAGCGGGTCAACACCGGGGAGCTGTTTTTT.